Listed below are T cell receptor beta chains from one sample, sequenced in a study of molecular identifiers for immune sequencing clone quantification. Via MiXCR, TCRdb re-called the PCR reads, giving one row per CDR3 protein. Of about 320,000 distinct CDR3 sequences listed, about 22% are singletons. Sample: naive CD8+ T cells from blood, with Jurkat cell RNA spiked in. The receptor set was obtained from a human donor in good health. Some libraries in this study had Jurkat cell RNA spiked in. Both conserved end residues are part of each CDR3. A D gene is named only where the DNA matches it firmly. The size of a clone is reported for some rows only, either as once, few or many, or as a class for expanded clones.

cdr3_nt | cdr3_aa | v_call | clone_size | d_call | j_call
TGCGCCAGCAGCCAAGAGTCAGTGGCCACCGGGGAGCTGTTTTTT | CASSQESVATGELFF | TRBV4-3 | many | . | TRBJ2-2
TGTGCCAGTAGTATAGAGAGCGGGGGGTTCACCGGGGAGCTGGTTTTT | CASSIESGGFTGELVF | TRBV19 | . | TRBD2 | TRBJ2-2
TGTGCCAGCAGATCCTATGCTAGCACAGATACGCAGTATTTT | CASRSYASTDTQYF | TRBV6-5 | few | . | TRBJ2-3
TGTGCCAGCAGTTACTCGCGGCTAGCGGGAGGTGAGCAGTACTTC | CASSYSRLAGGEQYF | TRBV6-2/TRBV6-3 | few | TRBD2 | TRBJ2-7
TGTGCCAGCAGTCCCCTTCTGGGACACGGAGAGAGATACGAGCAGTACTTC | CASSPLLGHGERYEQYF | TRBV12-3/TRBV12-4 | many | . | TRBJ2-7
TGTGCCAGCCATCATAGGGTTGATGAGCAGTTCTTC | CASHHRVDEQFF | TRBV27 | few | . | TRBJ2-1
TGTGCCTGGAAACCAAGACAGGGGATCTATTCACCCCTCCACTTT | CAWKPRQGIYSPLHF | TRBV30 | many | TRBD1 | TRBJ1-6
TGTGCCAGCAGCCCCGGGACACGCTCCGTGGAGACCCAGTACTTC | CASSPGTRSVETQYF | TRBV14 | many | . | TRBJ2-5
TGCAGTGCTAGAGCACCCTTAGTAGGACAGGGGCCCTACGAGCAGTACTTC | CSARAPLVGQGPYEQYF | TRBV20-1 | few | TRBD1 | TRBJ2-7
TGCAGTGCTAGAGATTTACTAGCGGGAGTCTGGGAGCAGTACTTC | CSARDLLAGVWEQYF | TRBV20-1 | many | TRBD2 | TRBJ2-7
TGTGCCAGCAGTCGGACAGGGGGCTACACTGAAGCTTTCTTT | CASSRTGGYTEAFF | TRBV12-3/TRBV12-4 | . | TRBD1 | TRBJ1-1
TGCAGCGTTGAAAGGTTAAGGGATGGGCGAGCCGGGGAGCTGTTTTTT | CSVERLRDGRAGELFF | TRBV29-1 | many | . | TRBJ2-2
TGTGCCAGCAGCGGACGGGGGGGGAATCAGCCCCAGCATTTT | CASSGRGGNQPQHF | TRBV28 | . | . | TRBJ1-5
TGCGCCAGCAGCCAAGACTCCGGGACAGGGACTATCGAGCAGTACTTC | CASSQDSGTGTIEQYF | TRBV4-1 | many | TRBD1 | TRBJ2-7
TGCGCCAGCAGTCAATCGGGGGGTGTACCGCAGGGGGCGAGCAATCAGCCCCAGCATTTT | CASSQSGGVPQGASNQPQHF | TRBV23-1 | . | TRBD1 | TRBJ1-5
TGTGCCAGCTCTCTGGGGATTCAAAACACCTTGTACTTT | CASSLGIQNTLYF | TRBV5-8 | many | . | TRBJ2-4
TGTGCCAGCAGTTACAGCGGCAGGGCCTCCCCTGGGGCCAACGTCCTGACTTTC | CASSYSGRASPGANVLTF | TRBV6-6 | . | . | TRBJ2-6
TGTGCCAGCTCAGACAGGGGGCTCGGCACCGGGGAGCTGTTTTTT | CASSDRGLGTGELFF | TRBV18 | . | TRBD1 | TRBJ2-2
TGTGCCAGCAGTCCCTGGACAGGCAATCAGCCCCAGCATTTT | CASSPWTGNQPQHF | TRBV6-2/TRBV6-3 | . | . | TRBJ1-5
TGTGCCAGCAGGGCAGGGAGCTCCTATAATTCACCCCTCCACTTT | CASRAGSSYNSPLHF | TRBV12-3/TRBV12-4 | many | . | TRBJ1-6
TGTGCCAGCAGCTGGGGCGGGGCGTTGATCGGCAATGAGCAGTTCTTC | CASSWGGALIGNEQFF | TRBV11-2 | many | . | TRBJ2-1
TGCGCCAGCAGCCAAGCAGGGCAGGGGATATCCTACGAGCAGTACTTC | CASSQAGQGISYEQYF | TRBV4-1 | . | . | TRBJ2-7
TGTGCCAGCAGCTTAATTCCGCCTAGCAGCCTGTCGTACACCGGGGAGCTGTTTTTT | CASSLIPPSSLSYTGELFF | TRBV7-3 | . | . | TRBJ2-2
TGTGCCAGCAGTTTTTTAGGACAGGGAGGTGAAAAACTGTTTTTT | CASSFLGQGGEKLFF | TRBV27 | . | TRBD1 | TRBJ1-4
TGTGCCAGCAGCCCGATGACAGGGCGTGAGGCTGAAGCTTTCTTT | CASSPMTGREAEAFF | TRBV7-9 | many | TRBD1 | TRBJ1-1